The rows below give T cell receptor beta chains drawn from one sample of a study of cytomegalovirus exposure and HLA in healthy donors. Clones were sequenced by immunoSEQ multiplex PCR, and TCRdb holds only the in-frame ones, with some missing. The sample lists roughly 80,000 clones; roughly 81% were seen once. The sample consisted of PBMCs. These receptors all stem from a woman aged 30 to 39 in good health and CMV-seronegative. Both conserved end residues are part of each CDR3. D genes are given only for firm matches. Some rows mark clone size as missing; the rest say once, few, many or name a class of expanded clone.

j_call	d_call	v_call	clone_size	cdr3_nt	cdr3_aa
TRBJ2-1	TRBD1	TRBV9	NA	TGTGCCAGCAGCCCAACGACAGGGCGCTCCTACAATGAGCAGTTCTTC	CASSPTTGRSYNEQFF
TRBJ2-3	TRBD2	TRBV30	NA	TGTGCCTGGAGTGTAGGGAATTGGCTAGCGGGAATACAGGATACGCAGTATTTT	CAWSVGNWLAGIQDTQYF
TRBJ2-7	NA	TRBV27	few	TGTGCCAGCAGTTTAGATATTTCCGGGAAAAGGCATCCTTCCGAGCAGTACTTC	CASSLDISGKRHPSEQYF
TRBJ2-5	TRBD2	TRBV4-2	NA	TGTGCCAGCAGCCCCCGGACTAGCGGGGACCAAGAGACCCAGTACTTC	CASSPRTSGDQETQYF
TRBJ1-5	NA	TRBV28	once	TGTGCCAGCGGTACCCCTTCGGGGCAGCCCCAGCATTTT	CASGTPSGQPQHF
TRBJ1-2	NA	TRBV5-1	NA	TGCGCCAGCAGCTTGGAAGGGAGTGGTGACTATGGCTACACCTTC	CASSLEGSGDYGYTF
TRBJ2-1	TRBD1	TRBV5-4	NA	TGTGCCAGCAGCTTAATTAAAGGGGGCGCGGACTACAATGAGCAGTTCTTC	CASSLIKGGADYNEQFF
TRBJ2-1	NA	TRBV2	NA	TGTGCCAGCAGTGCGACTGGGTATCATGAGCAGTTCTTC	CASSATGYHEQFF
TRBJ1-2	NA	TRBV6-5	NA	TGTGCCAGCAGTTATTATCCCATAACCTCCTTCCGGGGCTACACCTTC	CASSYYPITSFRGYTF
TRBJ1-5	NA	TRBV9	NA	TGTGCCAGCAGCCCACACCCAGTGGCAGGGGACAATCAGCCCCAGCATTTT	CASSPHPVAGDNQPQHF
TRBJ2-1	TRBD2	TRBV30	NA	TGTGCCTGGAGTGTAGCGGGGGAGCAGTTCTTC	CAWSVAGEQFF
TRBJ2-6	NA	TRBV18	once	TGTGCCAGCTCATTCCCCAGGGTGGGGACTGGGGCCAACGTCCTGACTTTC	CASSFPRVGTGANVLTF
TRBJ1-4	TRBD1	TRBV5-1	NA	TGCGCCAGCAGCTCCGGACAGGGTGAAACTAATGAAAAACTGTTTTTT	CASSSGQGETNEKLFF
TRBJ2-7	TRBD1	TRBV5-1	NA	TGCGCCAGCAGCTTGGATGGGACAGCGATCTACGAGCAGTACTTC	CASSLDGTAIYEQYF
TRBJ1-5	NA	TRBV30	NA	TGTGCCTGGAGCGACCGGGACAAGTACAATCAGCCCCAGCATTTT	CAWSDRDKYNQPQHF
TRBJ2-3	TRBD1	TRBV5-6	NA	TGTGCCAGCAGCTCTCGGGACAGGTCATGGTTTACGCAGTATTTT	CASSSRDRSWFTQYF
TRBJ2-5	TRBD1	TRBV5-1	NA	TGCGCCAGCAGCGTGGAGGGACAGGCTGGGACCCAGTACTTC	CASSVEGQAGTQYF
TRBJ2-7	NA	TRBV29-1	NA	TGCAGCGTCCAAGGACACTACGAGCAGTACTTC	CSVQGHYEQYF
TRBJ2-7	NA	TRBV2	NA	TGTGCCAGCAGGGAAACAGGGCCCTGGGGTTACGAGCAGTACTTC	CASRETGPWGYEQYF
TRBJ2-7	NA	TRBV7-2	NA	TGTGCCAGCAGCTTAGGGAGAATGCTGGGGCAGTACTTC	CASSLGRMLGQYF
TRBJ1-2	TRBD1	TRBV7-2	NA	TGTGCCAGCAGCCGAAGACAGGGGGCGCAGGTAGATGGCTACACCTTC	CASSRRQGAQVDGYTF
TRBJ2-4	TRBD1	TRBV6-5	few	TGTGCCAGCAGGGGGACAGGCTCCCTCAAAAACATTCAGTACTTC	CASRGTGSLKNIQYF
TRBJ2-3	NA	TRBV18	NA	TGTGCCAGCTCACCACGCGGGACTCGAACAGATACGCAGTATTTT	CASSPRGTRTDTQYF
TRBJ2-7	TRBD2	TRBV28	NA	TGTGCCAGCAGTTCCCCGGGACTAGCGGGCCACGAGCAGTACTTC	CASSSPGLAGHEQYF
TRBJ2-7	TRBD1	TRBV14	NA	TGTGCCAGCAGCCGTCGCAGGGGGCGCGCCTACGAGCAGTACTTC	CASSRRRGRAYEQYF
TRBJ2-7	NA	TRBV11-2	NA	TGTGCCAGCAGCTTTGGACACATGAGCTCCTACGAGCAGTACTTC	CASSFGHMSSYEQYF
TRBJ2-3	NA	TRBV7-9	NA	TGTGCCAGCAGCTTAGTCGGGGCAGATACGCAGTATTTT	CASSLVGADTQYF
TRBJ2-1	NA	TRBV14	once	TGTGCCAGCAGCCCCCGACGCACCCGTGGAGATGAGCAGTTCTTC	CASSPRRTRGDEQFF
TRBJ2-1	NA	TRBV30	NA	TGTGCCTGGACTACCCCCGAGCGGACTGCCTACAATGAGCAGTTCTTC	CAWTTPERTAYNEQFF